This passage covers 28 T cell receptor beta chains from one sample sequenced in a study of blood T cell repertoires in COVID-19. The repertoire was sequenced with immunoSEQ multiplex PCR; TCRdb's copy has only in-frame clones and lacks some. The repertoire consists of about 60,000 clones, with about 76% occurring once and the leading ten covering less than 35%. Sequenced sample: peripheral blood. These receptors originate from a human donor in a cohort sampled during active COVID-19.

V and J are TRBV5-1 and TRBJ2-5, with 14 bases identical to TRBD2. The junction had 4 bases not matched to a gene; V was cut back by 2 bases and J by 4 bases. The CDR3 length is 16 residues. Germline CDR1 reads SGHRS; CDR2 reads YFSETQ. CDR3 sequence (DNA): TGCGCCAGCAGCTTTTCGACTAGCGGGAGGGGAGAGACCCAGTACTTC. Translation gives CASSFSTSGRGETQYF. The full variable domain, rest sourced from reference TRBV5-1 and TRBJ2-5, is KAGVTQTPRYLIKTRGQQVTLSCSPISGHRSVSWYQQTPGQGLQFLFEYFSETQRNKGNFPGRFSGRQFSNSRSEMNVSTLELGDSALYLCASSFSTSGRGETQYFGPGTRLLVL.

The gene calls are TRBV9 and TRBJ2-1; 15 bases line up with TRBD2. This CDR3 spans 17 amino acids. Unmatched junction bases numbered 5, after V lost 0 bases and J lost 7 bases. Germline values: CDR1 SGDLS, CDR2 YYNGEE. CDR3 sequence: CASSVAAGTSGRNEQFF. The CDR3 nucleotides are TGTGCCAGCAGCGTAGCAGCCGGGACTAGCGGGAGGAATGAGCAGTTCTTC.

The V call is TRBV5-4, the J call TRBJ2-2; D possibly corresponds to TRBD2 (6 bases). Germline V gives CDR1 SGHNT, CDR2 YYREEE (reference sequence). This CDR3 region has 16 residues. The ends were cut back, 3 bases at V and 2 bases at J, with 14 bases in the middle. CDR3 nucleotides: TGTGCCAGCAGCTGGGATCCGGGACTTAACACCGGGGAGCTGTTTTTT. It specifies CASSWDPGLNTGELFF.

This clone was seen just once. This chain links TRBV5-1 with TRBJ2-1; unclear D gene. Germline V gene sequence: CDR1 SGHRS, CDR2 YFSETQ. The CDR3 sequence is 13 residues long. V shed 4 bases and J shed 4 bases, with 9 bases lying between them. Written as DNA, the CDR3 is TGCGCCAGCAGCACCGAAGCGTACAATGAGCAGTTCTTC. It translates to CASSTEAYNEQFF.

This clone was seen a single time. The J gene is TRBJ2-7, the V gene TRBV4-1, with 9 bases identical to TRBD1. The trim removed 4 bases at V and 4 bases at J, leaving 8 bases unmatched. There are 15 residues in the CDR3. Germline CDR1 MGHRA, CDR2 YSYEKL. For the CDR3, the DNA is TGCGCCAGCAGCCCATTACAGGGGGCTAGATACGAGCAGTACTTC. Its translation: CASSPLQGARYEQYF.

This clone was seen more than once but under ten times. The chain carries TRBV6-5 and TRBJ1-6; D gene uncertain. Germline V gene data show CDR1 as MNHEY and CDR2 as SVGAGI. V lost 0 bases, J lost 6 bases, and 9 bases lay in between. The CDR3 has 15 residues. In nucleotides, the CDR3 is TGTGCCAGCAGTTACTCGTCAGGTCCTAATTCACCCCTCCACTTT. Its translation is CASSYSSGPNSPLHF.

This chain links TRBV19 with TRBJ2-4; 7 positions match TRBD1. With 7 bases clipped from V and 6 bases from J, the junction kept 15 bases outside the gene matches. The CDR3 is 16 amino acids. Germline V gene data show CDR1 as LNHDA and CDR2 as SQIVND (reference sequence). DNA of the CDR3: TGTGCCAGTAAAGTGGGTTCAGGGGGTCGGGGAAACATTCAGTACTTC. Translated, it gives CASKVGSGGRGNIQYF. Full variable domain (remainder filled in from reference TRBV19 and TRBJ2-4): DGGITQSPKYLFRKEGQNVTLSCEQNLNHDAMYWYRQDPGQGLRLIYYSQIVNDFQKGDIAEGYSVSREKKESFPLTVTSAQKNPTAFYLCASKVGSGGRGNIQYFGAGTRLSVL.

The chain employs TRBV12-5 and TRBJ2-7; D remains ambiguous. There are 13 residues in the CDR3. V was shortened by 2 bases and J by 3 bases, with 8 bases between the two germline ends. Germline V gives CDR1 LGHNT, CDR2 FRNRAP. The CDR3 spells CASGLSGGYEQYF. The CDR3 bases are TGTGCTAGTGGTTTGTCGGGTGGCTACGAGCAGTACTTC.

This chain joins TRBV15 and TRBJ1-2, with a weak D call TRBD1 (6 bases). The CDR3 runs 15 residues. Deletions cut 0 bases from V and 6 bases from J, with 14 bases between. In germline, CDR1 is LNHNV, CDR2 YYDKDF (reference sequence). The CDR3, as DNA: TGTGCCACCAGCAGAGATCGAGGGGGGGGTCATGGCTACACCTTC. This gives the protein CATSRDRGGGHGYTF.

The chain joins TRBV7-9 to TRBJ2-1, with 8 positions matching TRBD1. The germline V gene has CDR1 SEHNR and CDR2 FQNEAQ (reference sequence). This CDR3 has 13 amino acids. The junction had 8 bases not matched to a gene; V was cut back by 8 bases and J by 8 bases. CDR3 residues: CASGQGAHDEQFF. The CDR3 coding sequence is TGTGCCAGCGGTCAGGGGGCGCACGATGAGCAGTTCTTC.

About this clone: Within the sample, other DNA sequences also encode this same CDR3. The chain employs TRBV12-3 or TRBV12-4 and TRBJ1-2; 8 bases fit TRBD1. The CDR3 is 13 residues long. Unmatched junction bases numbered 3, after V lost 5 bases and J lost 4 bases. CDR3 loop: CASSQGQGYGYTF. CDR3 nucleotides: TGTGCCAGCAGTCAAGGACAGGGCTATGGCTACACCTTC.

The V gene is TRBV28, the J gene TRBJ2-5, with a tentative D call TRBD2 (5 bases). Germline lookup yields CDR1 MDHEN and CDR2 SYDVKM. This CDR3 has 17 residues. The V gene lost 1 base and the J gene lost 5 bases, with 20 bases spanning the gap. Here the CDR3 reads CASSLSGLSKSGETQYF. The DNA of the CDR3 is TGTGCCAGCAGTTTATCAGGACTGAGTAAATCGGGGGAGACCCAGTACTTC. Full variable domain (remainder filled in from reference TRBV28 and TRBJ2-5): DVKVTQSSRYLVKRTGEKVFLECVQDMDHENMFWYRQDPGLGLRLIYFSYDVKMKEKGDIPEGYSVSREKKERFSLILESASTNQTSMYLCASSLSGLSKSGETQYFGPGTRLLVL.

The J gene is TRBJ2-1, the V gene TRBV4-3, with TRBD1 matching 7 bases. CDR3 length: 17 residues. Per the germline V gene, CDR1 is LGHNA and CDR2 is YSLEER. V trimming: 4 bases; J trimming: 5 bases; junction bases outside the gene matches: 14. CDR3: CASSRFGTVLPNNEQFF. CDR3 nucleotide sequence: TGCGCCAGCAGCCGGTTCGGGACAGTCCTTCCAAACAATGAGCAGTTCTTC.

The chain couples TRBV7-6 to TRBJ2-7; TRBD2 might be the D (5 bases). The germline V gene has CDR1 SGHVS and CDR2 FNYEAQ. V shed 1 base and J shed 6 bases, with 16 bases lying between them. The CDR3 has 15 amino acids. This chain's CDR3 is CASSLVPEADAEQYF. The CDR3 DNA is TGTGCCAGCAGCTTAGTCCCGGAGGCCGACGCCGAGCAGTACTTC.

The J gene is TRBJ2-7, the V gene TRBV5-1; 8 bases are a match to TRBD1. This CDR3 is 14 amino acids long. Trimming removed 4 bases from V and 0 bases from J; junction bases left unmatched: 3. Germline values: CDR1 SGHRS, CDR2 YFSETQ. The CDR3 protein is CASSRQGTSYEQYF. CDR3 bases: TGCGCCAGCAGCAGACAGGGGACCTCCTACGAGCAGTACTTC.

The rearrangement uses TRBV5-1 and TRBJ1-1, with D perhaps matching TRBD1 (6 bases). The CDR3 is 15 amino acids. V was clipped by 2 bases and J by 1 base, with 12 bases between them. Per the germline V gene, CDR1 is SGHRS and CDR2 is YFSETQ. The DNA for the CDR3 is TGCGCCAGCAGCTTTACAGGGTTAGCGAACACTGAAGCTTTCTTT. Its translation: CASSFTGLANTEAFF.

The chain uses TRBV6-5 and TRBJ1-1, with 10 positions matching TRBD1. CDR3 size: 14 residues. The V gene's germline CDR1 is MNHEY and CDR2 SVGAGI. J lost 11 bases, V lost 6 bases, and 12 bases had no gene match. CDR3 nucleotide sequence: TGTGCCAGCAGCCTTGACAGGGGGCGGCTGACCGCTTTCTTT. This codes for CASSLDRGRLTAFF.

This chain links TRBV11-3 with TRBJ2-1, with 7 bases matching TRBD1. The CDR3 runs 15 residues. V shed 5 bases and J 2 bases; nucleotides not matched to a gene: 6. Germline V lookup: CDR1 SGHNT, CDR2 YENEEA. CDR3 loop: CASSLRQGPYNEQFF. The CDR3 DNA sequence: TGTGCCAGCAGCCTGAGACAGGGCCCCTACAATGAGCAGTTCTTC.

This chain links TRBV5-1 with TRBJ2-3; D possibly corresponds to TRBD2 (6 bases). Looked up from germline, CDR1 is SGHRS and CDR2 is YFSETQ. The V end lost 7 bases, the J end lost 0 bases, and 15 bases lay between the germline ends. The CDR3 is made up of 15 amino acids. The CDR3 protein is CASRLGGASTDTQYF. CDR3 DNA: TGCGCCAGCCGACTCGGGGGAGCTAGCACAGATACGCAGTATTTT.

The chain uses TRBV3-1 (or the pseudogene TRBV3-2) and TRBJ1-6, with D tentatively TRBD1 (5 bases). This CDR3 comprises 13 residues. Germline V gives CDR1 LGHDT, CDR2 YNNKEL (reference sequence). The germline V and J ends were trimmed by 4 bases and 7 bases, with 8 bases remaining between them. This CDR3 is CASSPGHNSPLHF. The CDR3 coding sequence is TGTGCCAGCAGCCCTGGACACAATTCACCCCTCCACTTT.

The chain carries TRBV9 and TRBJ2-3; TRBD2 matches 8 bases. CDR3 length: 16 amino acids. Germline V lookup: CDR1 SGDLS, CDR2 YYNGEE. J gave up 3 bases and V 0 bases, and 6 bases lay outside the gene matches. CDR3 DNA sequence: TGTGCCAGCAGCGTAGGAACAGCGGGGGATACAGATACGCAGTATTTT. It encodes CASSVGTAGDTDTQYF.

This chain uses TRBV5-6 with TRBJ1-1, with a weak D call TRBD1 (6 bases). This CDR3 spans 14 amino acids. V was shortened by 4 bases and J by 1 base, with 11 bases between the two germline ends. Germline-derived CDR1 and CDR2 are SGHDT and YYEEEE. Here the CDR3 reads CASSRDNGNTEAFF. The DNA for the CDR3 is TGTGCCAGCAGCCGGGACAACGGGAACACTGAAGCTTTCTTT.

CDR3 sequence: CASSPGGGYYEQYF. The CDR3, as DNA: TGCGCCAGCAGCCCGGGTGGGGGGTACTACGAGCAGTACTTC. The chain joins TRBV5-1 to TRBJ2-7; a possible D gene is TRBD2 (6 bases). The V end lost 4 bases, the J end lost 3 bases, and 14 bases lay between the germline ends. CDR3 length equals 14 residues. The germline CDR1 and CDR2 sequences are SGHRS and YFSETQ.

The chain joins TRBV2 to TRBJ1-1; 8 nucleotides agree with TRBD1. This CDR3 is built from 14 residues. Per the germline V gene, CDR1 is SNHLY and CDR2 is FYNNEI. The junction had 8 bases not matched to a gene; V was cut back by 6 bases and J by 5 bases. The CDR3 loop reads CASRRTGQGTEAFF. In DNA form, the CDR3 reads TGTGCCAGCAGGAGGACAGGGCAGGGTACTGAAGCTTTCTTT.

This clone was counted only a few times. The chain couples TRBV30 to TRBJ2-7; D possibly corresponds to TRBD2 (5 bases). Trimming left V 2 bases short and J 3 bases short, with 8 bases between. The CDR3 totals 12 residues. Germline lookup yields CDR1 GTSNPN and CDR2 SVGIG (reference sequence). CDR3 DNA sequence: TGTGCCTGGAGTCCCGGGATCTACGAGCAGTACTTC. Translation gives CAWSPGIYEQYF.

This clone has only a few counts. The rearrangement uses TRBV9 and TRBJ2-2; 9 positions agree with TRBD2. Germline CDR1 reads SGDLS; CDR2 reads YYNGEE. This CDR3 has 17 residues. With V trimmed by 3 bases and J by 4 bases, 10 bases remained unmatched. The CDR3 sequence: CASSEKPGLAGTGELFF. Written as DNA, the CDR3 is TGTGCCAGCAGCGAGAAACCGGGACTAGCTGGCACCGGGGAGCTGTTTTTT.

The chain joins TRBV3-1 (or the pseudogene TRBV3-2) to TRBJ1-1; no clear D. The CDR3 contains 11 residues. Looked up from germline, CDR1 is LGHDT and CDR2 is YNNKEL (reference sequence). V was pared by 0 bases and J by 9 bases, with 5 bases between. CDR3 protein: CASSQDKKAFF. DNA of the CDR3: TGTGCCAGCAGCCAAGATAAAAAAGCTTTCTTT.

The sample holds one count of this clone. The genes are TRBV3-1 (or the pseudogene TRBV3-2) and TRBJ2-1; 9 bases line up with TRBD2. Per germline, CDR1 LGHDT and CDR2 YNNKEL (reference sequence). The CDR3 runs to 13 residues. Trimming cost V 1 base and J 13 bases; bases outside gene matches: 5. In DNA form, the CDR3 reads TGTGCCAGCAGCCAAGTAGCGGGGGTAGATCAGTTCTTC. Translated, it gives CASSQVAGVDQFF.